This is a list of T cell receptor beta chains from one sample in a study of T cells after yellow fever vaccination. From the 5' RACE reads, TCRdb called clonotypes with MiXCR, one entry per CDR3 protein. The sample includes about 300,000 distinct CDR3 sequences, approximately 10% of them seen just once. The specimen comprised CD4+ T cells sorted from PBMCs, sampled 5 days after the yellow fever booster vaccination. The receptors were gathered from a man between 18 and 35 years old who received the YFV17D yellow fever vaccine. Both conserved end residues are part of each CDR3. Each record gives: V gene, clone size, D gene, J gene, CDR3 length, CDR3 protein, CDR3 DNA. A D gene is named only where the DNA matches it firmly. Not all rows give a size; the values are once, few, many and, for expanded clones, a class.

TRBV12-3/TRBV12-4	few	TRBD1	TRBJ1-6	15	CASSPPGTGYSPLHF	TGTGCCAGCAGCCCTCCCGGGACAGGGTATTCACCCCTCCACTTT
TRBV10-2	.	.	TRBJ1-5	13	CASSGQFNQPQHF	TGCGCCAGCAGTGGACAGTTCAATCAGCCCCAGCATTTT
TRBV5-5	.	.	TRBJ1-1	12	CASSPRMTEAFF	TGTGCCAGCAGCCCACGGATGACAGAGGCTTTCTTT
TRBV9	.	.	TRBJ1-6	16	CASSPAVGAENSPLHF	TGTGCCAGCAGCCCGGCGGTCGGGGCCGAAAATTCACCCCTCCACTTT
TRBV4-3	few	.	TRBJ1-5	15	CASSPRPGSNQPQHF	TGCGCCAGCAGCCCAAGACCTGGGAGCAATCAGCCCCAGCATTTT
TRBV5-1	few	TRBD1	TRBJ2-7	18	CASSLKTEGTGIYYEQYF	TGCGCCAGCAGCTTGAAAACAGAGGGGACAGGGATCTACTACGAGCAGTACTTC
TRBV5-6	.	.	TRBJ1-2	16	CASRPAQGSSAYGYTF	TGTGCCAGCCGCCCAGCCCAGGGTAGCTCGGCCTATGGCTACACCTTC
TRBV12-3/TRBV12-4	.	.	TRBJ2-6	16	CASSSRPLVGANVLTF	TGTGCCAGCAGTTCCCGGCCGCTGGTTGGGGCCAACGTCCTGACTTTC
TRBV12-3/TRBV12-4	.	.	TRBJ2-5	13	CASSWLERETQYF	TGTGCCAGCAGTTGGCTGGAGAGGGAGACCCAGTACTTC
TRBV10-3	few	TRBD1	TRBJ1-5	13	CAISGTGVQPQHF	TGTGCCATCAGCGGGACAGGGGTCCAGCCCCAGCATTTT
TRBV24-1	few	.	TRBJ1-5	14	CATSAAGALQPQHF	TGTGCCACCAGTGCTGCAGGGGCTCTCCAGCCCCAGCATTTT
TRBV4-3	.	TRBD1	TRBJ1-1	17	CASSRAGTGRGLAEAFF	TGCGCCAGCAGCCGCGCCGGGACAGGGAGGGGGCTCGCTGAAGCTTTCTTT
TRBV10-3	.	.	TRBJ1-3	12	CAIAGDGNTIYF	TGTGCCATCGCAGGGGACGGAAACACCATATATTTT
TRBV7-2	.	TRBD1	TRBJ1-2	13	CASSGQGRYGYTF	TGTGCCAGCAGCGGACAGGGCCGGTATGGCTACACCTTC
TRBV5-6	.	TRBD2	TRBJ2-3	16	CASSLTSGGSGDTQYF	TGTGCCAGCAGCTTGACTAGCGGGGGGTCCGGAGATACGCAGTATTTT
TRBV28	few	.	TRBJ2-1	12	CASTSSYNEQFF	TGTGCCAGTACGAGTTCTTACAATGAGCAGTTCTTC
TRBV10-3	few	TRBD1	TRBJ2-3	13	CAIRTGYTDTQYF	TGTGCCATCAGGACAGGGTACACAGATACGCAGTATTTT
TRBV4-3	many	TRBD1	TRBJ1-6	17	CASSQDSSGQGGLPLHF	TGCGCCAGCAGCCAAGATTCGTCGGGACAGGGAGGTTTGCCCCTCCACTTT
TRBV20-1	.	.	TRBJ2-1	11	CSANRYNEQFF	TGCAGTGCTAACAGATACAATGAGCAGTTCTTC
TRBV5-1	.	.	TRBJ2-5	14	CASSWAAYQETQYF	TGCGCCAGCAGCTGGGCCGCGTATCAAGAGACCCAGTACTTC
TRBV6-2/TRBV6-3	many	.	TRBJ2-1	12	CASSPHQTEQFF	TGTGCCAGCAGCCCCCACCAGACTGAGCAGTTCTTC
TRBV2	few	.	TRBJ2-7	10	CASSGAKQYF	TGTGCCAGCAGTGGAGCTAAGCAGTACTTC